The TCR beta chain described here comes from a study of blood T cell repertoires in COVID-19 (dated by TCRdb to 2019 to 2021). About the full investigation: The collaborator samples originated in the United States, Italy and Spain and spanned the acute and convalescent phases of COVID-19. The material from the prospective study consisted of cDNA or gDNA derived from T cells, B-cell-depleted T cells, or PBMCs. The dataset comprised deeply sampled blood TCRbeta repertoires from subjects exposed to, actively infected with, or recovered from COVID-19. The repertoires were released in a freely available public database meant as a resource for research on the immune response to SARS-CoV-2. The samples were drawn from the first 160 participants of the ongoing ImmuneRACE study and from 950 to 1,500 subjects provided by 6 global collaborators. A de-identified subject ID, COVID-19 status, age in years and sex were almost always included in the sample metadata. Where available, HLA class I and class II types were taken from metadata supplied by the sample provider and were not determined by assay-based typing. The paper as a whole reports these results and caveats: The amount of clinical and demographic metadata varied by source and participant and was provided uncurated.

Each collaborating institution followed its own protocols to collect whole blood in K2EDTA tubes. For TCRbeta analysis, collaborator samples were shipped as frozen whole blood, as isolated PBMCs, or as DNA extracted from either sample type. TCRbeta CDR3 regions were amplified from genomic DNA using the immunoSEQ Assay, a bias-controlled multiplex PCR. As for the original processing: The number of nucleated cells in each sample was estimated by amplification of reference gene primers within the assay. To quantify the absolute abundance of each unique TCRbeta CDR3 rearrangement, sequence reads were collapsed and filtered. For each sample, productive Simpson clonality was calculated as the square root of Simpson's diversity index over productive rearrangements. Drawn from immuneACCESS, this table holds only the in-frame rearrangements with V and J called that TCRdb kept. Clones are partly lost; checked studies trace under half to an unresolved V gene and leave the rest unexplained. D and trimming were read from the DNA, whereas the V and J calls and clone size are those reported in that table. The sample has 150,000 to 200,000 clones on record, about four fifths of them singletons. The top ten clonotypes cover about 7% of the sample.

A word on this clone: No cognate antigen has been identified for it. No base quality information exists; no much larger clone differs at one position.

Source material: peripheral blood. The sequence was obtained from a man in his 70s with active or convalescent COVID-19.

The CDR3 corresponds to CASSPQARVADTQYF. The nucleotides read TGTGCCAGCAGCCCCCAGGCGAGGGTGGCAGATACGCAGTATTTT. The rearranged segments are TRBV5-5 and TRBJ2-3; the D segment could be TRBD2, given 5 matching bases. CDR3 length: 15 amino acids, cysteine to phenylalanine. The DNA shown is the 45-base CDR3, in frame from base 1. According to the germline V gene (reference sequence), CDR1 reads SGHKS and CDR2 reads YYEKEE. V and J are truncated by 4 bases and 4 bases respectively, leaving an intervening sequence of 16 bases.